One and the same sample provided the 24 T cell receptor beta chains below, sequenced in a study of T-cell reconstitution after alpha-beta-depleted transplantation in children. Unique molecular identifiers were used in preparing the TCRbeta library. MiXCR, applied by TCRdb to the PCR reads, yields one record per CDR3 protein. The sample contains around 600,000 distinct CDR3 sequences, approximately 16% of which appear only once. The starting material was PBMCs from the stem cell graft donor, obtained from the stem cell graft. The receptor source for this set is a human donor who donated a stem cell graft to a child with acute myeloid leukemia.

In its sample, this clonotype was seen many times. The J gene is TRBJ2-7, the V gene TRBV7-9; TRBD2 is a possible D gene (5 bases). This CDR3 has 17 amino acids. CDR1 and CDR2 (germline): SEHNR, FQNEAQ (reference sequence). Trimming removed 2 bases from V and 1 base from J, with 18 bases in between. The chain's CDR3 is CASSLIHDGGLSYEQYF. The DNA of the CDR3 is TGTGCCAGCAGCTTAATCCACGACGGAGGATTATCCTACGAGCAGTACTTC.

This clonotype was seen a handful of times. The V call is TRBV20-1, the J call TRBJ1-2, with 9 positions matching TRBD1. The V segment lost 6 bases and the J segment 9 bases; nucleotides outside the gene matches: 8. CDR1 DFQATT and CDR2 SNEGSKA come from the germline V gene (reference sequence). The CDR3 is made up of 12 amino acids. The CDR3 spells CSAQPGTGRYTF. CDR3 in DNA: TGCAGTGCCCAACCCGGGACAGGGCGCTACACCTTC.

This clonotype occurred a few times. The chain joins TRBV29-1 to TRBJ2-5; D not resolved. This CDR3 region has 14 residues. V was trimmed by 5 bases and J by 2 bases, leaving 15 bases between them. In germline, CDR1 is SQVTM, CDR2 ANQGSEA. The CDR3 DNA reads TGCAGCGTTCAGGCGAACCTCCGGCAAGAGACCCAGTACTTC. It specifies CSVQANLRQETQYF.

This clonotype was recorded a few times. The CDR3 region is CAISESVGELFF. DNA of the CDR3: TGTGCCATCAGTGAGTCGGTCGGGGAGCTGTTTTTT. This chain connects TRBV10-3 to TRBJ2-2, with unresolved D. This CDR3 contains 12 residues. V gave up 0 bases and J gave up 7 bases, with 3 bases separating them. Germline V gives CDR1 ENHRY, CDR2 SYGVKD.

This clonotype was recorded many times. V usage is TRBV29-1 and J usage is TRBJ2-2; unclear D gene. Germline V gene sequence: CDR1 SQVTM, CDR2 ANQGSEA. CDR3 length: 11 amino acids. The germline V and J ends were trimmed by 4 bases and 3 bases, with 3 bases remaining between them. The CDR3 here is CSVAHTGELFF. CDR3 coding DNA: TGCAGCGTTGCGCACACCGGGGAGCTGTTTTTT.

J is TRBJ2-1 and V is TRBV18; tentatively, D is TRBD1 (6 bases). CDR3 length: 13 amino acids. The V gene lost 0 bases and the J gene lost 9 bases, with 9 bases spanning the gap. The germline V gene encodes CDR1 KGHSH and CDR2 LQKENI. The CDR3 loop is CASSPPQGGEQFF. CDR3 in DNA: TGTGCCAGCTCACCACCGCAAGGGGGTGAGCAGTTCTTC.

In its sample, this clonotype was seen many times. The chain couples TRBV10-3 to TRBJ1-1; 8 bases fit TRBD1. Germline values: CDR1 ENHRY, CDR2 SYGVKD. This CDR3 has 14 amino acids. With 0 bases clipped from V and 4 bases from J, the junction kept 1 base outside the gene matches. CDR3 nucleotide sequence: TGTGCCATCAGTGAGTCAGGGACAGGCACTGAAGCTTTCTTT. Translated, it gives CAISESGTGTEAFF.

At least ten counts were recorded for this clonotype. The chain recombines TRBV5-5 with TRBJ2-3; TRBD1 aligns across 9 bases. The germline V gene encodes CDR1 SGHKS and CDR2 YYEKEE (reference sequence). J was trimmed by 4 bases and V by 2 bases; bases with no gene match: 11. The CDR3 is 17 amino acids. The CDR3: CASSLTGTGLSPDTQYF. The CDR3 region has the DNA TGTGCCAGCAGCTTAACCGGGACAGGGTTATCACCAGATACGCAGTATTTT.

This clonotype was seen only a few times. The rearrangement joins TRBV7-3 to TRBJ2-1; maybe TRBD1 (6 bases). The germline V and J ends were trimmed by 0 bases and 7 bases, with 13 bases remaining between them. Per germline, CDR1 SGHTA and CDR2 FQGTGA. The CDR3 consists of 15 residues. This CDR3 reads CASSLTLTGGNEQFF. The CDR3 coding sequence is TGTGCCAGCAGCTTAACGTTGACAGGTGGAAATGAGCAGTTCTTC.

This clonotype was seen only a few times. This chain uses TRBV28 with TRBJ2-1; 12 bases line up with TRBD1. This CDR3 spans 16 amino acids. The germline gives CDR1 MDHEN, CDR2 SYDVKM. J lost 7 bases, V lost 2 bases, and 6 bases had no gene match. Here the CDR3 reads CASSLPGQGALNEQFF. CDR3 bases: TGTGCCAGCAGTTTACCGGGACAGGGGGCCTTGAATGAGCAGTTCTTC. The full variable domain, rest sourced from reference TRBV28 and TRBJ2-1, is DVKVTQSSRYLVKRTGEKVFLECVQDMDHENMFWYRQDPGLGLRLIYFSYDVKMKEKGDIPEGYSVSREKKERFSLILESASTNQTSMYLCASSLPGQGALNEQFFGPGTRLTVL.

V and J are TRBV9 and TRBJ2-1; possible D gene TRBD2, 5 bases. Per germline, CDR1 SGDLS and CDR2 YYNGEE. Trimming cost V 0 bases and J 7 bases, with 14 bases left between them. This CDR3 has 15 residues. The CDR3 sequence is CASSVVAGGGNEQFF. CDR3 sequence (DNA): TGTGCCAGCAGCGTAGTGGCGGGTGGTGGGAATGAGCAGTTCTTC.

This clonotype was seen a few times. This chain joins TRBV12-3 or TRBV12-4 and TRBJ2-7, with no clear D. The length of the CDR3 is 13 residues. V was shortened by 3 bases and J by 2 bases, with 8 bases between the two germline ends. Here the CDR3 DNA reads TGTGCCAGCAGTTTGACGACAACCTACGAGCAGTACTTC. It specifies CASSLTTTYEQYF.

This chain connects TRBV27 to TRBJ2-5, with TRBD2 matching over 7 bases. Trimming cost V 7 bases and J 5 bases; bases outside gene matches: 13. The CDR3 has 15 amino acids. Germline assignment: CDR1 MNHEY and CDR2 SMNVEV (reference sequence). The CDR3 sequence: CASNLGGSTFETQYF. Here the CDR3 DNA reads TGTGCCAGCAATTTGGGGGGGTCTACTTTCGAGACCCAGTACTTC.

The chain links TRBV6-2 or TRBV6-3 to TRBJ2-3; D unresolved. The V gene's germline CDR1 is MNHEY and CDR2 SVGEGT. V was trimmed by 10 bases and J by 2 bases, leaving 10 bases between them. This CDR3 has 12 residues. The CDR3 spells CATLGSTDTQYF. The CDR3 DNA reads TGTGCCACCCTGGGATCCACAGATACGCAGTATTTT.

The chain combines TRBV11-1 with TRBJ1-1; 8 bases agree with TRBD1. Germline V lookup: CDR1 SGHAT, CDR2 FQDESV (reference sequence). V gave up 5 bases and J gave up 8 bases; unmatched junction bases: 10. CDR3 size: 14 residues. Here the CDR3 reads CASSLTDRGTEAFF. The CDR3 nucleotides read TGTGCCAGCAGCCTAACCGACAGGGGCACGGAAGCTTTCTTT. The whole variable domain, filled in from reference TRBV11-1 and TRBJ1-1, reads EAEVAQSPRYKITEKSQAVAFWCDPISGHATLYWYRQILGQGPELLVQFQDESVVDDSQLPKDRFSAERLKGVDSTLKIQPAELGDSAMYLCASSLTDRGTEAFFGQGTRLTVV.

This clonotype was picked up a small number of times. The genes are TRBV20-1 and TRBJ2-1; the D is unclear. Per the germline V gene, CDR1 is DFQATT and CDR2 is SNEGSKA (reference sequence). Trimming left V 4 bases short and J 9 bases short, with 1 base between. This CDR3 is 8 amino acids long. The CDR3 is CSATEQFF. The CDR3 nucleotides read TGCAGTGCTACTGAGCAGTTCTTC.

Many counts were recorded for this clonotype. The chain couples TRBV11-2 to TRBJ2-3; no firm D call. Germline loops: CDR1 SGHAT, CDR2 FQNNGV. With 0 bases removed from V and 0 bases from J, the gap between germline ends came to 13 bases. There are 17 residues in the CDR3. DNA of the CDR3: TGTGCCAGCAGCTTAGAGGGCAGGACCCCAAGCACAGATACGCAGTATTTT. Amino acids: CASSLEGRTPSTDTQYF.

In its sample, this clonotype was seen many times. The chain has TRBV20-1 and TRBJ2-1; 9 nucleotides align to TRBD1. Germline V CDR1 and CDR2: DFQATT, SNEGSKA (reference sequence). With V trimmed by 0 bases and J by 4 bases, 7 bases remained unmatched. CDR3 size: 16 residues. The CDR3 loop reads CSARDRGQGPYNEQFF. The CDR3 DNA sequence: TGCAGTGCTAGAGATCGAGGACAGGGGCCATACAATGAGCAGTTCTTC.

This clonotype was seen ten or more times. The V and J genes are TRBV20-1 and TRBJ1-1; D remains ambiguous. In germline, CDR1 is DFQATT, CDR2 SNEGSKA (reference sequence). This CDR3 comprises 13 residues. Trimming removed 7 bases from V and 2 bases from J, with 14 bases in between. The CDR3 sequence is CSVPLEGNTEAFF. As DNA, the CDR3 is TGCAGTGTACCCCTCGAGGGTAACACTGAAGCTTTCTTT.

This clonotype was seen only once. This chain joins TRBV18 and TRBJ2-5; 7 nucleotides agree with TRBD1. The J segment lost 2 bases and the V segment lost 1 base, leaving 10 bases of the junction unmatched. The germline CDR1 and CDR2 sequences are KGHSH and LQKENI. The CDR3 is 17 amino acids. The CDR3 reads CASSPRPGTAGQETQYF. The CDR3 nucleotides read TGTGCCAGCTCACCACGGCCTGGGACAGCCGGTCAAGAGACCCAGTACTTC.

There are many counts of this clonotype. V usage is TRBV6-5 and J usage is TRBJ2-1; 8 nucleotides align to TRBD1. Germline V CDR1 and CDR2: MNHEY, SVGAGI. The CDR3 totals 15 residues. V shed 1 base, J shed 4 bases, and the junction held 3 bases outside the gene matches. CDR3 in DNA: TGTGCCAGCAGTTACTATAGGACAGGGTACAATGAGCAGTTCTTC. This gives the protein CASSYYRTGYNEQFF.

This clonotype was detected ten times or more. This chain links TRBV20-1 with TRBJ2-7, with 10 bases that match TRBD1. V was clipped by 6 bases and J by 3 bases; unmatched bases: 11. Germline V gene sequence: CDR1 DFQATT, CDR2 SNEGSKA (reference sequence). This CDR3 is 15 amino acids long. The CDR3 here is CSAQRPGQGSYEQYF. DNA for the CDR3: TGCAGTGCGCAGAGACCGGGACAGGGGAGCTACGAGCAGTACTTC.

The V call is TRBV5-1, the J call TRBJ2-1; D possibly uses TRBD1 or TRBD2 (6 bases each). CDR1 is SGHRS, CDR2 YFSETQ, per germline. V dropped 3 bases and J dropped 0 bases, with 19 bases sitting between them. CDR3 size: 18 residues. The CDR3 nucleotides read TGCGCCAGCAGCTATTATGGGGGGCGGGGAAGCTCCTACAATGAGCAGTTCTTC. It translates to CASSYYGGRGSSYNEQFF.

The gene calls are TRBV20-1 and TRBJ1-5; TRBD1 might be the D (5 bases). Germline V lookup: CDR1 DFQATT, CDR2 SNEGSKA (reference sequence). The V gene lost 7 bases and the J gene lost 6 bases, with 22 bases spanning the gap. This CDR3 is built from 15 residues. The chain's CDR3 is CSVSRDSYEGQPQHF. Written as DNA, the CDR3 is TGCAGTGTATCCAGGGATTCGTACGAAGGTCAGCCCCAGCATTTT.